This T cell receptor (beta chain) came from a study of memory CD4+ T cells and cytomegalovirus serostatus. Notes on the study in general: The CMV-associated TCR signature appears largely within the CD4+ memory repertoire.

Single viable CD3+CD4+CD8-CD45RO+ cells were sorted as the memory CD4+ T cells. CD4+ T cells were isolated by positive magnetic selection. As for this clone: No antigen is known for it.

In the study's own analysis: Out-of-frame sequences were removed, leaving 2,000,000 or so distinct TCRbeta sequences. Using immunoSEQ multiplex PCR, the repertoire was profiled, and TCRdb retains in-frame clones only, with some absent. V and J calls and clone size come straight from that table; D and trimming were deduced from the DNA. The profile shows 60,000 to 75,000 clones, 60% to 85% of them singletons. Germline V gene data show CDR1 as SGHTA and CDR2 as FQGTGA. CDR3 length equals 16 residues. Trimming left V 1 base short and J 0 bases short, with 9 bases between. This chain joins TRBV7-3 and TRBJ2-2, with D perhaps matching TRBD2 (7 bases). This TCR was sampled from an adult in good health and CMV-seronegative. Some clones in this sample may be carry-over from other donors' samples. Sequencing used memory CD4+ T cells from blood. The DNA of the CDR3 is TGTGCCAGCAGCTTAAGGGGGGGCTCGAACACCGGGGAGCTGTTTTTT. Amino acids: CASSLRGGSNTGELFF.